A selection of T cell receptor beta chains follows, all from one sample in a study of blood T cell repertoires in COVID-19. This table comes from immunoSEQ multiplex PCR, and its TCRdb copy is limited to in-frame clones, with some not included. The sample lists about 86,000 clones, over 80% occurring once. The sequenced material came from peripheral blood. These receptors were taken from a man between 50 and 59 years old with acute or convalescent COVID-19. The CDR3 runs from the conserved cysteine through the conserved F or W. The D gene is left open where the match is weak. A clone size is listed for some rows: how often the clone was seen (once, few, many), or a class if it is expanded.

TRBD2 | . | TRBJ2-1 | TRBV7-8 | CASSLGGLASGNEQFF | TGTGCCAGCAGCTTAGGAGGACTAGCGTCCGGCAATGAGCAGTTCTTC
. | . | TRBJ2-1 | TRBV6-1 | CASGDRQVNNEQFF | TGTGCCAGCGGTGACAGACAGGTGAATAATGAGCAGTTCTTC
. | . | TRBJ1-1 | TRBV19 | CASSIQHMNTEAFF | TGTGCCAGTAGTATACAACACATGAACACTGAAGCTTTCTTT
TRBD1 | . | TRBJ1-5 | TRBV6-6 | CASSYSSAGGNQPQHF | TGTGCCAGCAGTTACTCGAGCGCAGGGGGAAATCAGCCCCAGCATTTT
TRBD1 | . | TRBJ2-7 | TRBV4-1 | CASSPLTGDEQYF | TGCGCCAGCAGCCCGTTGACAGGGGACGAGCAGTACTTC
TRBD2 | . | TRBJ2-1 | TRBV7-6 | CASSTRTSGSEGNEQFF | TGTGCCAGCAGCACTCGGACTAGCGGGAGTGAGGGCAATGAGCAGTTCTTC
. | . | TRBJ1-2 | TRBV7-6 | CASSSNSNYGYTF | TGTGCCAGCAGCTCCAACTCTAACTATGGCTACACCTTC
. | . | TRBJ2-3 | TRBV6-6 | CASSYVLGTDTQYF | TGTGCCAGCAGTTACGTCCTTGGCACAGATACGCAGTATTTT
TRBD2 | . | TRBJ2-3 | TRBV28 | CASSSSGDTQYF | TGTGCCAGCAGTTCTAGCGGAGATACGCAGTATTTT
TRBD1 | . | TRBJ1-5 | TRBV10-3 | CAISETGATVPQHF | TGTGCCATCAGTGAGACAGGGGCCACTGTGCCCCAGCATTTT
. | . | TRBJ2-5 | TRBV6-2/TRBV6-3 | CASSVSLVGAETQYF | TGTGCCAGCAGTGTATCACTAGTGGGTGCAGAGACCCAGTACTTC
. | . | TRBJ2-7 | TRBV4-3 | CASSRAPADYEQYF | TGCGCCAGCAGCCGAGCCCCTGCCGACTACGAGCAGTACTTC
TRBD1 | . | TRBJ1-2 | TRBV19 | CASSIVGTGSYGYTF | TGTGCCAGTAGTATAGTCGGGACAGGGAGCTATGGCTACACCTTC
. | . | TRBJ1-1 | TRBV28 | CASTTRQIFGAFF | TGTGCCAGCACCACCCGACAGATTTTTGGAGCTTTCTTT
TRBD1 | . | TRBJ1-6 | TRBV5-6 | CASSLGQGVMSPLHF | TGTGCCAGCAGCTTGGGCCAGGGGGTAATGTCACCCCTCCACTTT
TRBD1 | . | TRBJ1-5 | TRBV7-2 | CASSPSQGDFQPQHF | TGTGCCAGCAGCCCCTCACAGGGGGACTTCCAGCCCCAGCATTTT
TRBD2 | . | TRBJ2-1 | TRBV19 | CASSRAGWGYEQFF | TGTGCCAGTAGTCGAGCGGGATGGGGTTATGAGCAGTTCTTC
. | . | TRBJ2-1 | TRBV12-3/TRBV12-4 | CASGSVGSEQFF | TGTGCCTCAGGTAGCGTTGGATCTGAGCAGTTCTTC
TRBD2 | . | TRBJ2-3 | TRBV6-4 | CASSPSGGASQYF | TGTGCCAGCAGTCCGTCGGGGGGGGCTTCGCAGTATTTT
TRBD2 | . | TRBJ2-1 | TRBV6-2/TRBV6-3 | CASSLTSGGAYEQFF | TGTGCCAGCAGCCTGACTAGCGGGGGGGCCTATGAGCAGTTCTTC
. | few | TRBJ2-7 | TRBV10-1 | CASSEDRTTHEQYF | TGCGCCAGCAGTGAGGATAGGACAACCCACGAGCAGTACTTC
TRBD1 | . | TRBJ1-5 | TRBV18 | CASSPGQGEPQHF | TGTGCCAGCTCGCCCGGACAGGGGGAACCCCAGCATTTT